This note documents a single TCR beta chain sequence. Its antigen remains unidentified. This specimen comes from a study of CD8+ T cells in alopecia areata. Study-wide findings and caveats: Tofacitinib significantly decreased scalp clonality and expanded CD8+ clones among top 100.

Stated treatment: oral pan-JAK inhibitor, 5-10 mg twice daily. Peripheral blood and lesional scalp punch biopsies were taken from alopecia areata patients. Trimming removed 9 bases at V and 5 bases at J, with 16 bases between. Germline loops: CDR1 SNHLY, CDR2 FYNNEI. This CDR3 is built from 13 residues. Sequencing used cDNA as its template, made by extracting RNA and reverse transcribing it. The assay was immunoSEQ multiplex PCR, and TCRdb's table has in-frame clones only and misses some. The data contain approximately 200,000 clones, 45% to 65% of them seen just once; the ten biggest clones take up 0.65% to 0.7%.

This chain uses TRBV2 with TRBJ1-2; D is perhaps TRBD1 (5 bases). Sequences were derived from CD4+ T cells sorted from blood, sampled at week 4, from a patient treated with tofacitinib. This TCR came from a human donor with alopecia areata. This chain's CDR3 is CARDGTRVYGYTF. CDR3 coding DNA: TGTGCCAGGGACGGGACCCGAGTGTATGGCTACACCTTC.